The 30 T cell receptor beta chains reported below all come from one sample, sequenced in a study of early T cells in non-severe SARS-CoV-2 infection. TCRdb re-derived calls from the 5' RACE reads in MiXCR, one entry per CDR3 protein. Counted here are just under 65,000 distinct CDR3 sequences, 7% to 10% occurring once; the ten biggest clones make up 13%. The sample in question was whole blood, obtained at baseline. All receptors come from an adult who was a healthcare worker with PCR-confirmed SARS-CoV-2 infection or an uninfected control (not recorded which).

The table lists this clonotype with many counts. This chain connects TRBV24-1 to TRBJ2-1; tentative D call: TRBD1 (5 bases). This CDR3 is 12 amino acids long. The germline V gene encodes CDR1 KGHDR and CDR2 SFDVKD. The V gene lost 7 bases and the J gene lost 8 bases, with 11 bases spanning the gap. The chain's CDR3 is CATSQGIYEQFF. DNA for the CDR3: TGTGCCACCAGCCAGGGTATTTATGAGCAGTTCTTC.

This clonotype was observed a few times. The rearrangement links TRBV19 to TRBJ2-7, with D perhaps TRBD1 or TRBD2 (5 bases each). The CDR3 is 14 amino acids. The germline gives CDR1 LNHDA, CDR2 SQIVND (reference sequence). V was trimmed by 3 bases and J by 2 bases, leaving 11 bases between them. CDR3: CASSIGTDAYEQYF. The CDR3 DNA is TGTGCCAGTAGTATCGGGACGGATGCCTACGAGCAGTACTTC.

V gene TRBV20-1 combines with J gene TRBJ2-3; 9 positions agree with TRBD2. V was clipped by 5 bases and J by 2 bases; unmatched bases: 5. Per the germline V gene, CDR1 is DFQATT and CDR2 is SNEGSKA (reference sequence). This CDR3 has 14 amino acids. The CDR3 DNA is TGCAGTGCTCCAAGGACTAGCGACACAGATACGCAGTATTTT. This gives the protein CSAPRTSDTDTQYF.

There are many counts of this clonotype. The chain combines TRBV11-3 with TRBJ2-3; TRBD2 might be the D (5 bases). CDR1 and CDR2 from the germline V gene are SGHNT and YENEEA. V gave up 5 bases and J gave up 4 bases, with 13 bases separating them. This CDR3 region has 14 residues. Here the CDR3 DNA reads TGTGCCAGCAGCCCCCCAGCTAGCCCAGATACGCAGTATTTT. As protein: CASSPPASPDTQYF.

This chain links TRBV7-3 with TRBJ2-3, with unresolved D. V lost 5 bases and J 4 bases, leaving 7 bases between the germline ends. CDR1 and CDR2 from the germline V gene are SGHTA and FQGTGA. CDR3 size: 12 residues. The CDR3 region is CASSVYSDTQYF. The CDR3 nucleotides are TGTGCCAGCAGCGTCTACTCAGATACGCAGTATTTT.

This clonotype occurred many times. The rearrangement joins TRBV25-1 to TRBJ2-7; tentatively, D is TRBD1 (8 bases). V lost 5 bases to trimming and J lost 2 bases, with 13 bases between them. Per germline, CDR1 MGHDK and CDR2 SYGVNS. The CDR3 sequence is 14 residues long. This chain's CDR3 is CASSNTGGAYEQYF. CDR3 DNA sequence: TGTGCCAGCAGTAATACAGGGGGGGCCTACGAGCAGTACTTC.

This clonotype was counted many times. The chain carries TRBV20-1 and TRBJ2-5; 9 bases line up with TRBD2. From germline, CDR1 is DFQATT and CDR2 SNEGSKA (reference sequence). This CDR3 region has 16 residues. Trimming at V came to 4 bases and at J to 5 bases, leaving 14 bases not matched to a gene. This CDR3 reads CSAKVWREGHRETQYF. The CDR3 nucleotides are TGCAGTGCTAAGGTCTGGCGGGAGGGCCACAGGGAGACCCAGTACTTC.

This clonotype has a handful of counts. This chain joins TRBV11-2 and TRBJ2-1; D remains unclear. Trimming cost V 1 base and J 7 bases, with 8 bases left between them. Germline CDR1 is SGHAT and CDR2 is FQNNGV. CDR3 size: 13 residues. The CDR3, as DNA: TGTGCCAGCAGCTTAGGCCAGCAAAATGAGCAGTTCTTC. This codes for CASSLGQQNEQFF.

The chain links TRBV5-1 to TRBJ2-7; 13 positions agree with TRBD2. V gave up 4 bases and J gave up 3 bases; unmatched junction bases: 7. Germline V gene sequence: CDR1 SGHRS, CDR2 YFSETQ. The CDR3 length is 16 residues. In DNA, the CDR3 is TGCGCCAGCAGCCCACAACTAGCGGGAGGGCTCTACGAGCAGTACTTC. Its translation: CASSPQLAGGLYEQYF.

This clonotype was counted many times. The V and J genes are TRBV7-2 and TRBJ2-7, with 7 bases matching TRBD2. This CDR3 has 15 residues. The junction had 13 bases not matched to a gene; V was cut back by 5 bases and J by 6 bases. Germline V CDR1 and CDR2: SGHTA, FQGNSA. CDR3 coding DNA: TGTGCCAGCAGCCCCGAGGGCGGGAGAAGCAGCGAGCAGTACTTC. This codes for CASSPEGGRSSEQYF.

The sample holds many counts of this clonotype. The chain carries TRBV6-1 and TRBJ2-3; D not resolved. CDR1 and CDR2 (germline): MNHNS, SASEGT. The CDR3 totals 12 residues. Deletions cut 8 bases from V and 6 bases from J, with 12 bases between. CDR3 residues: CASDRASDTQYF. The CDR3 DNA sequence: TGTGCCAGCGACCGGGCTTCCGATACGCAGTATTTT.

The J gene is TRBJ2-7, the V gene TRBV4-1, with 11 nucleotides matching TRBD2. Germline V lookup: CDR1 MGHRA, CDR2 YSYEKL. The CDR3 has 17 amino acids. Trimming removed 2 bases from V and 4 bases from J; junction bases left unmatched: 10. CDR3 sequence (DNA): TGCGCCAGCAGCCAACCAACAACTAGCGGGAGAAGGTACGAGCAGTACTTC. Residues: CASSQPTTSGRRYEQYF.

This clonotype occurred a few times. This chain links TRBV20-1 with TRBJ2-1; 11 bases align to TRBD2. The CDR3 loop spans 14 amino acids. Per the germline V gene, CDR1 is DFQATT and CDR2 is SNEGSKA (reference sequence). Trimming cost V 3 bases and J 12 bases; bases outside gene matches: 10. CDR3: CSASGLAGGRRQFF. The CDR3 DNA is TGCAGTGCTAGTGGGCTAGCGGGGGGACGCCGGCAGTTCTTC.

The CDR3 DNA is TGTGCCAGCAGTTCCGCGACCCTTGGGGGGTACGAGCAGTACTTC. Translation: CASSSATLGGYEQYF. This chain uses TRBV6-5 with TRBJ2-7; a possible D gene is TRBD2 (6 bases). This CDR3 contains 15 residues. Germline V gene data show CDR1 as MNHEY and CDR2 as SVGAGI. The V and J ends lost 4 bases and 4 bases respectively, with 17 bases between them.

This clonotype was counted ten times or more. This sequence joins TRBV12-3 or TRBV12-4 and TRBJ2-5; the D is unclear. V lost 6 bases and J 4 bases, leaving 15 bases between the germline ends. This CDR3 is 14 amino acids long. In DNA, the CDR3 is TGTGCCAGCAGCCGAGCCGAGAGCGCAGAGACCCAGTACTTC. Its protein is CASSRAESAETQYF.

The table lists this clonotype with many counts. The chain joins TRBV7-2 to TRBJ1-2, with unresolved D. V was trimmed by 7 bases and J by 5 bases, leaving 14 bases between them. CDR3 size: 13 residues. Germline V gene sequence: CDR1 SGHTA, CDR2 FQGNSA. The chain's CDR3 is CASTAATRYGYTF. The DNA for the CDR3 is TGTGCCAGCACCGCTGCTACGAGATATGGCTACACCTTC.

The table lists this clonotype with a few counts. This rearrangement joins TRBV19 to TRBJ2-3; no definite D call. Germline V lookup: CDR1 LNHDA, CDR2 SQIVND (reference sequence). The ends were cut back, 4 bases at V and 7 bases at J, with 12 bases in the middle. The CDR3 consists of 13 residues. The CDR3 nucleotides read TGTGCCAGTAGTAGGGTCCAAGGACATACGCAGTATTTT. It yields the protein CASSRVQGHTQYF.

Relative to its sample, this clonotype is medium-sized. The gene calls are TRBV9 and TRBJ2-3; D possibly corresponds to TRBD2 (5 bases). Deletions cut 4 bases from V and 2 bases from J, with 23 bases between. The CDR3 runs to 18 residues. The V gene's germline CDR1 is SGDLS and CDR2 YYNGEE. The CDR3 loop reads CASSPLLGKRTITDTQYF. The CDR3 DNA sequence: TGTGCCAGCAGCCCTCTCCTCGGAAAGCGGACGATCACAGATACGCAGTATTTT.

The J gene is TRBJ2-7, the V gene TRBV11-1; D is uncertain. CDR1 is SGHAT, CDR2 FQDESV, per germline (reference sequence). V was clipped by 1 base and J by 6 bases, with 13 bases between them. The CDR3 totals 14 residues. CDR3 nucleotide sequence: TGTGCCAGCAGCTTAGGCCTGGCGGACCGCGAGCAGTACTTC. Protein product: CASSLGLADREQYF.

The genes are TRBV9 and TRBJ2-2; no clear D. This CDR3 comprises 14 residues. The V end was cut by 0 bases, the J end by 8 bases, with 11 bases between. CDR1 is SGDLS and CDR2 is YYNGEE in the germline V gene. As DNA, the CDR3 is TGTGCCAGCAGCGTAGACGTCGAGGCAGGGGAGCTGTTTTTT. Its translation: CASSVDVEAGELFF.

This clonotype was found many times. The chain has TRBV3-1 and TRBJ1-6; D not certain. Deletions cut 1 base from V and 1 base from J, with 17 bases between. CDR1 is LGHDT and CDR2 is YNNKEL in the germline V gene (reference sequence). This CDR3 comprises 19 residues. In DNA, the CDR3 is TGTGCCAGCAGCCAAGGGATAGGTACCGGCTGGTCCTATAATTCACCCCTCCACTTT. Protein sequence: CASSQGIGTGWSYNSPLHF.

CDR3: CASSKSGTSSRGETQYF. CDR3 in DNA: TGTGCCAGCAGTAAATCCGGGACATCGTCTCGGGGTGAGACCCAGTACTTC. The chain is built from TRBV27 and TRBJ2-5; D might be TRBD1 (6 bases). The V gene's germline CDR1 is MNHEY and CDR2 SMNVEV (reference sequence). Trimming removed 5 bases from V and 5 bases from J, with 24 bases in between. This CDR3 region has 17 residues.

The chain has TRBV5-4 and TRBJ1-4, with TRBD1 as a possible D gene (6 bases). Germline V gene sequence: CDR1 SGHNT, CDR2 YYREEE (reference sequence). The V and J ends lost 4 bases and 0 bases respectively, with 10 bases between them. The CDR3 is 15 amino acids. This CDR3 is CASSPGQSTNEKLFF. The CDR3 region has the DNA TGTGCCAGCAGCCCCGGACAGTCAACTAATGAAAAACTGTTTTTT.

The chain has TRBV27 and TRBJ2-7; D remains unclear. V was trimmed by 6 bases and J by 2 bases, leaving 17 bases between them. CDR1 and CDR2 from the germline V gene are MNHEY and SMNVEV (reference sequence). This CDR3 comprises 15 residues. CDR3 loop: CASSPTRTAAYEQYF. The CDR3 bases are TGTGCCAGCAGCCCAACCCGGACGGCAGCCTACGAGCAGTACTTC.

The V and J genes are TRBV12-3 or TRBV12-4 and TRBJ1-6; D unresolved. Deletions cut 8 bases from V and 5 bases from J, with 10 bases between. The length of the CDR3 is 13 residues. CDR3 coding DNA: TGTGCCAGCGGTCCCGGGGATAATTCACCCCTCCACTTT. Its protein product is CASGPGDNSPLHF.

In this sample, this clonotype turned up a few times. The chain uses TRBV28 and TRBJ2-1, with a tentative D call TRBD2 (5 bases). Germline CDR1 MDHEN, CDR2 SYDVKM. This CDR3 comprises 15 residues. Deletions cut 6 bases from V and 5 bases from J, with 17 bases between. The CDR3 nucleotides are TGTGCCAGCAGCCTCCGAGGGAGAGGCGACAATGAGCAGTTCTTC. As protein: CASSLRGRGDNEQFF.

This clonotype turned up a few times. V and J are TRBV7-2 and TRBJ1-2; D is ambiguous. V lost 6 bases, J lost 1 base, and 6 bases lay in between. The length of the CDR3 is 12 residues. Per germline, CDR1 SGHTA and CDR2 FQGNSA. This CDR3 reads CASRSGNYGYTF. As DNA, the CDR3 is TGTGCCAGCAGGAGCGGTAACTATGGCTACACCTTC.

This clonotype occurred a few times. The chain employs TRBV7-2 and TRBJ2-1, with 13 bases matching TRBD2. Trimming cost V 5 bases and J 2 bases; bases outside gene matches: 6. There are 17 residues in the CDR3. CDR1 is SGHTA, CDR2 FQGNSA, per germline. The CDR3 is CASSRVGTSGTYNEQFF. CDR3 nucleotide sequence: TGTGCCAGCAGCCGAGTAGGGACTAGCGGGACCTACAATGAGCAGTTCTTC.

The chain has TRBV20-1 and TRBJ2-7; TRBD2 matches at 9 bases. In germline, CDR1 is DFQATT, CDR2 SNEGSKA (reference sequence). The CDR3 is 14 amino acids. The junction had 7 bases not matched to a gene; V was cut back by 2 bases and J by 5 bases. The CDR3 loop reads CSARSGLAGNEQYF. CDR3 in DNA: TGCAGTGCTAGATCGGGGCTAGCGGGAAACGAGCAGTACTTC.

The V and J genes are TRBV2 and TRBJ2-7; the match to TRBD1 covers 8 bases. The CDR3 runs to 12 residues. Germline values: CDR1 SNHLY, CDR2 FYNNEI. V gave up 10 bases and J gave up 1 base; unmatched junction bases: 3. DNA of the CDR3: TGTGCCACAGGACAGGGATCCTACGAGCAGTACTTC. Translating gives CATGQGSYEQYF.